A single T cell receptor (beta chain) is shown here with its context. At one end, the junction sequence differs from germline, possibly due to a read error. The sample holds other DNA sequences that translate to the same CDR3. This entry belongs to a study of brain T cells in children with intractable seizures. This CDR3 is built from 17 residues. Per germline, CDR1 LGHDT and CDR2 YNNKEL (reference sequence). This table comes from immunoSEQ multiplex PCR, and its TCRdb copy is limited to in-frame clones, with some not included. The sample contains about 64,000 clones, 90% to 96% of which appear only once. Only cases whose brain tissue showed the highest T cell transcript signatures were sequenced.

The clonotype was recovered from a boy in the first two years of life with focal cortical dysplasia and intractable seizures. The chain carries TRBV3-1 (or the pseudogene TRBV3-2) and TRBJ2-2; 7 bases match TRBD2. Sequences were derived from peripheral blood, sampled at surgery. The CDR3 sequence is CASSQDILAVNTGELFF. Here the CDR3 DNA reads TGTGCCAGCAGCCAAGATATCCTAGCGGTTAACACCGGGGAACTGTTTTTT.